Listed here are 14 T cell receptor beta chains from one sample, sequenced in a study of T-cell reconstitution after alpha-beta-depleted transplantation in children (dated by TCRdb to 2016 to 2018). The treatment or condition label, read with the paper, signifies: allogeneic hematopoietic cell transplantation with graft depleted of TCRalphabeta T cells and CD19 B cells. Receptors were amplified or captured by PCR. Sequenced using an Illumina HiSeq 2500. TCR libraries were prepared with molecular barcoding, using unique molecular identifiers to normalize TCRbeta repertoire quantification. TCRdb reprocessing: public reads trimmed at Q25 with fastp, clones called with MiXCR, in-frame beta chains kept. Every CDR3 protein is listed once, alongside the most common genes and DNA of its rows. The table for this sample lists hundreds of thousands of distinct CDR3 sequences; about an eighth of them were counted only once. The top ten hold about 0.79% of the sample.

Sequenced material: PBMCs, taken before TCRalphabeta/CD19-depleted stem cell transplant. The receptors were sampled from a girl aged 2 to 10 with congenital amegakaryocytic thrombocytopenia, due to receive a stem cell transplant.

This clonotype has ten or more counts. The chain carries TRBV12-3 or TRBV12-4 and TRBJ2-1; 7 bases fit TRBD2. CDR3 length: 16 amino acids. After removal of 1 base from V and 1 base from J, the junction contained 4 bases not matched to a gene. The CDR3 DNA reads as TGTGCCAGCAGTTTAGGCCTAGCGGCTTCCTACAATGAGCAGTTCTTC. Protein: CASSLGLAASYNEQFF.

The chain is built from TRBV5-1 and TRBJ2-2; weak D call: TRBD2 (6 bases). The germline V gene encodes CDR1 SGHRS and CDR2 YFSETQ. The CDR3 loop spans 15 amino acids. Trimming removed 2 bases from V and 4 bases from J, with 12 bases in between. This chain's CDR3 is CASSFGDLPTGELFF. DNA of the CDR3: TGCGCCAGCAGCTTCGGGGACTTGCCCACCGGGGAGCTGTTTTTT.

The chain uses TRBV12-3 or TRBV12-4 and TRBJ1-1; D might be TRBD1 (5 bases). With 7 bases removed from V and 3 bases from J, the gap between germline ends came to 21 bases. CDR3 size: 16 residues. The DNA of the CDR3 is TGTGCCAGCACCCAAGGGTGGCAGTCCAGGGACACTGAAGCTTTCTTT. Translated: CASTQGWQSRDTEAFF.

In its sample, this clonotype was seen a few times. The chain uses TRBV5-1 and TRBJ2-7; possibly TRBD1 for D (6 bases). V lost 1 base and J lost 1, with 18 bases in between. The germline gives CDR1 SGHRS, CDR2 YFSETQ. This CDR3 contains 17 residues. CDR3 in amino acids: CASSLMTGTTVSYEQYF. The CDR3 nucleotides read TGCGCCAGCAGCTTGATGACCGGGACAACGGTTTCCTACGAGCAGTACTTC.

This sequence joins TRBV18 and TRBJ2-7; D tentatively fits TRBD1 or TRBD2 (5 bases each). The CDR3 has 12 amino acids. Germline CDR1 is KGHSH and CDR2 is LQKENI. Trimming took off 3 bases at V and 9 bases at J, with 12 bases between the two ends. CDR3 loop: CASSPRVGGQYF. In DNA form, the CDR3 reads TGTGCCAGCTCACCCCGAGTTGGGGGGCAGTACTTC.

This chain uses TRBV7-9 with TRBJ2-1; D unclear. Per the germline V gene, CDR1 is SEHNR and CDR2 is FQNEAQ (reference sequence). V lost 0 bases and J 2 bases, leaving 8 bases between the germline ends. The CDR3 extends over 15 amino acids. For the CDR3, the DNA is TGTGCCAGCAGCTTAGCTAGTCTAGCCTACAATGAGCAGTTCTTC. It codes for CASSLASLAYNEQFF.

This clonotype was seen repeatedly, ten times or more. The chain links TRBV5-1 to TRBJ2-1, with D perhaps TRBD2 (6 bases). This CDR3 contains 17 residues. Per the germline V gene, CDR1 is SGHRS and CDR2 is YFSETQ. Trimming shortened V by 0 bases and J by 2 bases, and 15 bases separated the two germline ends. CDR3 nucleotide sequence: TGCGCCAGCAGCTTGGGAAATCTAGCGAGAACCTACAATGAGCAGTTCTTC. Protein: CASSLGNLARTYNEQFF. Filled out from reference TRBV5-1 and TRBJ2-1, the complete variable domain reads KAGVTQTPRYLIKTRGQQVTLSCSPISGHRSVSWYQQTPGQGLQFLFEYFSETQRNKGNFPGRFSGRQFSNSRSEMNVSTLELGDSALYLCASSLGNLARTYNEQFFGPGTRLTVL.

In this sample, this clonotype turned up many times. The chain uses TRBV7-9 and TRBJ2-5, with D uncertain. V lost 4 bases, J lost 6 bases, and 18 bases lay in between. Per germline, CDR1 SEHNR and CDR2 FQNEAQ (reference sequence). The CDR3 totals 15 residues. CDR3 nucleotides: TGTGCCAGCAGCTACAGAGGCTTTGGGCGTCAGACCCAGTACTTC. This encodes CASSYRGFGRQTQYF.

In its sample, this clonotype was seen many times. The chain links TRBV5-1 to TRBJ2-7; D gene ambiguous. V was shortened by 0 bases and J by 7 bases, with 17 bases between the two germline ends. CDR3 length: 15 amino acids. Germline loops: CDR1 SGHRS, CDR2 YFSETQ. The DNA of the CDR3 is TGCGCCAGCAGCTTGGGTAGGACCAACCCGAGGGAGCAGTACTTC. Translation gives CASSLGRTNPREQYF.

This clonotype came up many times. This sequence joins TRBV5-1 and TRBJ2-1; possibly TRBD2 for D (6 bases). Deletions cut 2 bases from V and 7 bases from J, with 13 bases between. From germline, CDR1 is SGHRS and CDR2 YFSETQ. CDR3 length: 14 residues. CDR3 DNA sequence: TGCGCCAGCAGCTTTTGGAGGGATAGGAATGAGCAGTTCTTC. Its translation is CASSFWRDRNEQFF.

This clonotype came up many times. This chain joins TRBV7-9 and TRBJ2-2, with 13 bases identical to TRBD2. V shed 6 bases, J shed 6 bases, and the junction held 4 bases outside the gene matches. Germline assignment: CDR1 SEHNR and CDR2 FQNEAQ (reference sequence). The CDR3 has 15 residues. CDR3 residues: CASRPLAGGPGELFF. CDR3 coding DNA: TGTGCCAGCAGGCCACTAGCGGGAGGGCCCGGGGAGCTGTTTTTT. Full variable domain (rest looked up from reference TRBV7-9 and TRBJ2-2): DTGVSQNPRHKITKRGQNVTFRCDPISEHNRLYWYRQTLGQGPEFLTYFQNEAQLEKSRLLSDRFSAERPKGSFSTLEIQRTEQGDSAMYLCASRPLAGGPGELFFGEGSRLTVL.

There are a few counts of this clonotype. This chain connects TRBV11-2 to TRBJ1-1; TRBD1 matches 9 bases. Germline V gives CDR1 SGHAT, CDR2 FQNNGV. The CDR3 sequence is 12 residues long. The V segment lost 6 bases and the J segment 11 bases; nucleotides outside the gene matches: 7. The CDR3 nucleotides are TGTGCCAGCAGTTCTGACAGGGGGATTGCTTTCTTT. Its protein is CASSSDRGIAFF.

The sample holds a few counts of this clonotype. The chain carries TRBV20-1 and TRBJ2-7; D is uncertain. The germline V gene encodes CDR1 DFQATT and CDR2 SNEGSKA (reference sequence). The ends were cut back, 2 bases at V and 7 bases at J, with 15 bases in the middle. CDR3 size: 13 residues. CDR3 in DNA: TGCAGTGCTAGACCTAGATACGAGCGTGAGCAGTACTTC. Translated: CSARPRYEREQYF.

In this sample, this clonotype turned up a few times. This chain links TRBV7-9 with TRBJ1-1; TRBD1 aligns across 8 bases. This CDR3 contains 14 residues. V dropped 5 bases and J dropped 5; count of bases not matched to a gene: 7. From germline, CDR1 is SEHNR and CDR2 FQNEAQ (reference sequence). Here the CDR3 reads CASSADRGRTEAFF. CDR3 sequence (DNA): TGTGCCAGCAGCGCCGACAGGGGAAGGACTGAAGCTTTCTTT.